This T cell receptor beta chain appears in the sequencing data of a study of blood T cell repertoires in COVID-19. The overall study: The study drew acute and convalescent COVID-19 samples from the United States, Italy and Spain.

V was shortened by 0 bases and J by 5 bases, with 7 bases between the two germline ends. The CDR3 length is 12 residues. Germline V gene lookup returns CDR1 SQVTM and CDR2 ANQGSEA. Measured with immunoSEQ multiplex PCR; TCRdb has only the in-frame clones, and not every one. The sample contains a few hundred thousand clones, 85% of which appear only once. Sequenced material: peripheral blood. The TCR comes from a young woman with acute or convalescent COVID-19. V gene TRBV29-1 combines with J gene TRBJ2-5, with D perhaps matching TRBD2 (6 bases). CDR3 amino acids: CSVEDGGETQYF. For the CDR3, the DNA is TGCAGCGTTGAAGATGGAGGGGAGACCCAGTACTTC.